This is a list of T cell receptor beta chains from one sample in a study of blood T cells in healthy people across ages. MiXCR, run by TCRdb on the 5' RACE reads, gives a single entry per CDR3 protein. In the table there are more than 700,000 distinct CDR3 sequences, 50% to 65% of which are singletons. Sequenced sample: blood. The receptor source for this set is a man older than 75 in good health. The CDR3 runs from the conserved cysteine through the conserved F or W. Fields, in order: CDR3 DNA, CDR3 protein, clone size, J gene, D gene, V gene. A D gene is named only where the DNA matches it firmly. Size is stated for part of the rows, as once, few or many counts, or as a class when the clone is expanded.

DNA: TGTGCCGGCAGTGTAACTAGCGGAGCCGATACGCAGTATTTT; CDR3: CAGSVTSGADTQYF; size: NA; J: TRBJ2-3; D: TRBD2; V: TRBV6-4
DNA: TGTGCCAGCAGCCAAGAGTTGACCAGCGGAGAGTACGAGCAGTACTTC; CDR3: CASSQELTSGEYEQYF; size: few; J: TRBJ2-7; D: NA; V: TRBV4-2
DNA: TGTGCCAGCAGGGAAGACCCAGCCTCCTACACTGAGCAGTTCTTC; CDR3: CASREDPASYTEQFF; size: NA; J: TRBJ2-1; D: NA; V: TRBV12-3/TRBV12-4
DNA: TGTGCCAGCCGGTCGCACGAGAACCCATATAGCTACACCTTC; CDR3: CASRSHENPYSYTF; size: few; J: TRBJ1-2; D: NA; V: TRBV6-5
DNA: TGTGCCAGCAGTACTAGAGGGGGCGGCGAGCAGTACTTC; CDR3: CASSTRGGGEQYF; size: NA; J: TRBJ2-7; D: TRBD1; V: TRBV12-3/TRBV12-4
DNA: TGCGCCAGCAGCTTGGTAGCTAGCGGGTCAGGGAATGAGCAGTTCTTC; CDR3: CASSLVASGSGNEQFF; size: NA; J: TRBJ2-1; D: TRBD2; V: TRBV5-1
DNA: TGCAGTGCTAGCCCCAGACAGGGGTATCAGCCCCAGCATTTT; CDR3: CSASPRQGYQPQHF; size: NA; J: TRBJ1-5; D: TRBD1; V: TRBV20-1
DNA: TGCGCCAGCAGCCGACGGGTGGGGGACAGACAGGCCTACAATGAGCAGTTCTTC; CDR3: CASSRRVGDRQAYNEQFF; size: NA; J: TRBJ2-1; D: TRBD1; V: TRBV5-1
DNA: TGTGCCAGCAGCTTTACTAGACGGAGCACAGATGCGCAGTATTTT; CDR3: CASSFTRRSTDAQYF; size: NA; J: TRBJ2-3; D: NA; V: TRBV7-9
DNA: TGTGCCACCTTTAGCGGGAACACCGGGGAGCTGTTTTTT; CDR3: CATFSGNTGELFF; size: many; J: TRBJ2-2; D: NA; V: TRBV24-1
DNA: TGTGCCAGCACTTTCTCGGGTGGGGCCAACGTCCTGACTTTC; CDR3: CASTFSGGANVLTF; size: NA; J: TRBJ2-6; D: NA; V: TRBV28
DNA: TGTGCCAGCAGTACCCCGGGACAGGTAACCTACGAGCAGTACTTC; CDR3: CASSTPGQVTYEQYF; size: few; J: TRBJ2-7; D: TRBD1; V: TRBV2
DNA: TGTGCCAGCAGAACTGGGACAGGGGGCGCATTTTTCTCTCCCAACACTGAAGCTTTCTTT; CDR3: CASRTGTGGAFFSPNTEAFF; size: NA; J: TRBJ1-1; D: TRBD1; V: TRBV12-3/TRBV12-4
DNA: TGTGCCAGCAGCCCACAGGGGGACTACGAGCAGTACTTC; CDR3: CASSPQGDYEQYF; size: NA; J: TRBJ2-7; D: TRBD1; V: TRBV13
DNA: TGCGCCAGCAGCCCGACAGGGGTGGAGGAAAAACTGTTTTTT; CDR3: CASSPTGVEEKLFF; size: NA; J: TRBJ1-4; D: TRBD1; V: TRBV5-1
DNA: TGTGCCATCAGTGGGGACGGACCCAGCGAGCAGTTCTTC; CDR3: CAISGDGPSEQFF; size: few; J: TRBJ2-1; D: NA; V: TRBV10-3